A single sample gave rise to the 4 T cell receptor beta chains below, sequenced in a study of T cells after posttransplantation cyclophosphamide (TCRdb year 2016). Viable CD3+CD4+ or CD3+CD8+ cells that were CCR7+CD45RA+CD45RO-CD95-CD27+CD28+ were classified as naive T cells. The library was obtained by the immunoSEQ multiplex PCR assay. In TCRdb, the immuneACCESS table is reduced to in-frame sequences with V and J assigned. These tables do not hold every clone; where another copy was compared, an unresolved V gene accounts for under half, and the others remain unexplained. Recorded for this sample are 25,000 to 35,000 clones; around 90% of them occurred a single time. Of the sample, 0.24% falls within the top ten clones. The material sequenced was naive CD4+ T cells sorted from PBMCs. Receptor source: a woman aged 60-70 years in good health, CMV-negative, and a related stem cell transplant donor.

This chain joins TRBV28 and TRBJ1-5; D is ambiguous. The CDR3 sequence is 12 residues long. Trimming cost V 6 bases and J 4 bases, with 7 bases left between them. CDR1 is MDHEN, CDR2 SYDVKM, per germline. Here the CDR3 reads CASSDTNQPQHF. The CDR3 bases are TGTGCCAGCAGCGACACGAATCAGCCCCAGCATTTT.

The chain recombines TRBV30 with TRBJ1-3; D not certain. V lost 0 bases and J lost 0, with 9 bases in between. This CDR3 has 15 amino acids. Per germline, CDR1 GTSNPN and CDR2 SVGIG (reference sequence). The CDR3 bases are TGTGCCTGGAGTGTACGGGGTAGCTCTGGAAACACCATATATTTT. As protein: CAWSVRGSSGNTIYF.

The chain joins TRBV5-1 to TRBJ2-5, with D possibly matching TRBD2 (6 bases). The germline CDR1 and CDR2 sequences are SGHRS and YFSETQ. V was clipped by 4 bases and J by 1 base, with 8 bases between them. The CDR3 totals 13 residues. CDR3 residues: CASSRGLQETQYF. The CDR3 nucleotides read TGCGCCAGCAGCAGGGGACTCCAAGAGACCCAGTACTTC.

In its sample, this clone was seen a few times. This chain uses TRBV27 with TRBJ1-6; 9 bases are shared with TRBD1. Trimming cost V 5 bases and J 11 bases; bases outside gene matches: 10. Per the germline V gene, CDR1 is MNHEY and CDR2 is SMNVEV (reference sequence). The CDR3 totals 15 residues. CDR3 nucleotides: TGTGCCAGCAGTCTTACAGGACAGGGGACGACACCCCTCCACTTT. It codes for CASSLTGQGTTPLHF.